These T cell receptor beta chains were read from a single sample in a study of T-cell reconstitution after alpha-beta-depleted transplantation in children. In TCRdb, the PCR reads were re-called with MiXCR into one record per CDR3 protein. The sample records about 980,000 distinct CDR3 sequences, about 26% being singletons. This specimen was PBMCs, mostly from graft donor cells, taken 360 days after TCRalphabeta/CD19-depleted stem cell transplant. These TCRs come from a boy in the first two years of life who had a stem cell transplant for SCID, so the T cells may come from the graft donor. Each CDR3 is given with its conserved first and last residue. The order of the fields is CDR3 DNA, CDR3 protein, D gene, V gene, J gene, clone size. A D gene is named only where the DNA matches it firmly. The listing skips clone size in some rows; elsewhere it reads once, few, many or a size class.

TGCAGTGCTAGAGGTGGGCAGGGCATTTCCTACAATGAGCAGTTCTTC	CSARGGQGISYNEQFF	NA	TRBV20-1	TRBJ2-1	few
TGTGCCAGCACTTACACAGGGAGAGGCAATCAGCCCCAGCATTTT	CASTYTGRGNQPQHF	NA	TRBV7-2	TRBJ1-5	NA
TGTGCCAGCCGTCCTATGGGACTTACCAATGAGCAGTTCTTC	CASRPMGLTNEQFF	NA	TRBV2	TRBJ2-1	few
TGTGCCAGCAGTTACGGACCTGCGGTTGTAGGGGAGCTGTTTTTT	CASSYGPAVVGELFF	NA	TRBV6-5	TRBJ2-2	few
TGCAGCGTCCGCGGCCGGGGGAGCGAGCAGTACTTC	CSVRGRGSEQYF	NA	TRBV29-1	TRBJ2-7	NA
TGCGCCAGCAGCTTGGGGGCATCGAGAGCGAACACTGAAGCTTTCTTT	CASSLGASRANTEAFF	NA	TRBV5-1	TRBJ1-1	NA
TGCGCCAGCAGCTTCACGACCGAGTACGAGCAGTACTTC	CASSFTTEYEQYF	NA	TRBV5-1	TRBJ2-7	NA
TGTGCCATCGGGACCGGGACTAGCGGGCCCGAGGGGCAGTACTTC	CAIGTGTSGPEGQYF	TRBD2	TRBV10-3	TRBJ2-7	NA
TGCGCCAGCAGCCCGCGGGACAGCCTGAAAAACATTCAGTACTTC	CASSPRDSLKNIQYF	NA	TRBV5-1	TRBJ2-4	NA
TGTGCCAGCAGCTCGACAGGGGTAAGGTCACCCCTCCACTTT	CASSSTGVRSPLHF	TRBD1	TRBV5-6	TRBJ1-6	few
TGTGCCATCAGGTATACAGGGGACAATGAGCAGTTCTTC	CAIRYTGDNEQFF	TRBD1	TRBV10-3	TRBJ2-1	few
TGTGCCAGCTCACCAGCTCATGGACAGGGACCTAACAATGAGCAGTTCTTC	CASSPAHGQGPNNEQFF	TRBD1	TRBV18	TRBJ2-1	NA
TGTGCCAGCAGTTTCGTACGACAGGGAACTGAAGCTTTCTTT	CASSFVRQGTEAFF	TRBD1	TRBV12-3/TRBV12-4	TRBJ1-1	NA
TGTGCCAGAAGCTCCGTTCTAGCGGGCATCCAAGAGACCCAGTACTTC	CARSSVLAGIQETQYF	TRBD2	TRBV5-3	TRBJ2-5	NA
TGCAGCGTCCCAGGGAGCTCCTACAATGAGCAGTTCTTC	CSVPGSSYNEQFF	NA	TRBV29-1	TRBJ2-1	few
TGTGCCAGCAGCTTAGAATTGCGGTCGAACAATGAGCAGTTCTTC	CASSLELRSNNEQFF	NA	TRBV11-2	TRBJ2-1	NA
TGTGCCAGCAGCGAAACGGACTGGAACAACAATGAGCAGTTCTTC	CASSETDWNNNEQFF	NA	TRBV9	TRBJ2-1	NA
TGTGCCAGCAGTTTTCTCTACAGCGGGGGCCGGGGCAATGAGCAGTTCTTC	CASSFLYSGGRGNEQFF	TRBD2	TRBV28	TRBJ2-1	few
TGTGCCACCAGCAGAGATATAGGGAGGACAGGGGGCCTCCAAGGCTACGAGCAGTACTTC	CATSRDIGRTGGLQGYEQYF	TRBD1	TRBV15	TRBJ2-7	few
TGTGCCATAAGCAGTACAGGGGGCCCAGATACGCAGTATTTT	CAISSTGGPDTQYF	TRBD1	TRBV10-3	TRBJ2-3	once
TGTGCCAGCAGCTTAACCGGGGGGTTTGACACTGAAGCTTTCTTT	CASSLTGGFDTEAFF	NA	TRBV7-3	TRBJ1-1	NA
TGTGCCAGCAGCTCCTTAGCGGGCCGTCCCAGCACAGATACGCAGTATTTT	CASSSLAGRPSTDTQYF	TRBD2	TRBV13	TRBJ2-3	NA
TGTGCCAGCAGTTCGTCCGGCCCGAGGGGCCCCTACCAGCAGTACTTC	CASSSSGPRGPYQQYF	NA	TRBV12-3/TRBV12-4	TRBJ2-7	few
TGTGCCAGCAGCGTAGCCGGGGAGGGCGAGCAGTACTTC	CASSVAGEGEQYF	TRBD2	TRBV9	TRBJ2-7	NA
TGCAGTGTGGGGCGGCGGGGGGTATACAATGAGCAGTTCTTC	CSVGRRGVYNEQFF	TRBD2	TRBV20-1	TRBJ2-1	NA